The rows below give T cell receptor beta chains drawn from one sample of a study of T cell repertoires in cytomegalovirus infection. MiXCR was run by TCRdb on the reads, yielding one entry per CDR3 protein. Of about a million distinct CDR3 sequences listed, approximately 30% are singletons. These receptors are not linked to any known antigen. The material sequenced was cultured CD8+ T cells from PBMCs, taken from culture after CMV antigen stimulation. The receptor source for this set is a human donor in good health (CMV status not recorded). Some clones in this sample may be carry-over from other donors' samples. Both conserved end residues are part of each CDR3. The order of the fields is D gene, CDR3 length, clone size, V gene, J gene, CDR3 protein, CDR3 DNA. A D gene is named only where the DNA matches it firmly. Clone size is stated in some rows and not others, as once, few, many or a class when expanded.

TRBD1	15	NA	TRBV12-3/TRBV12-4	TRBJ2-1	CASSLRAGGINEQFF	TGTGCCAGCAGTTTGAGGGCAGGGGGTATCAATGAGCAGTTCTTC
NA	13	many	TRBV12-3/TRBV12-4	TRBJ1-5	CASSLARHQPQHF	TGTGCCAGCAGTTTAGCGAGACACCAGCCCCAGCATTTT
NA	14	few	TRBV4-1	TRBJ2-2	CASSQDQGPGELFF	TGCGCCAGCAGCCAAGATCAGGGACCCGGGGAGCTGTTTTTT
NA	16	few	TRBV6-5	TRBJ1-1	CASSPGALGSVTEAFF	TGTGCCAGCAGTCCTGGAGCCCTCGGCTCTGTCACTGAAGCTTTCTTT
NA	15	NA	TRBV27	TRBJ2-1	CASSLSGWGYNEQFF	TGTGCCAGCAGTTTGTCGGGGTGGGGCTACAATGAGCAGTTCTTC
TRBD1	14	few	TRBV19	TRBJ1-6	CASHGTAYNSPLHF	TGTGCCAGTCATGGGACAGCCTATAATTCACCCCTCCACTTT
NA	16	NA	TRBV6-8	TRBJ2-6	CASSYLVGPGANVLTF	TGTGCCAGCAGTTACCTAGTAGGGCCTGGGGCCAACGTCCTGACTTTC
TRBD1	14	NA	TRBV5-5	TRBJ1-5	CASSPGQGNQPRHF	TGTGCCAGCAGCCCGGGACAGGGGAATCAGCCCCGGCATTTT
NA	16	NA	TRBV11-2	TRBJ1-6	CASSFGASSYNSPLHF	TGTGCCAGCAGCTTCGGGGCGAGCTCCTATAATTCACCCCTCCACTTT
NA	14	few	TRBV9	TRBJ1-3	CASSPPDSGNTIYF	TGTGCCAGCAGCCCCCCAGACTCTGGAAACACCATATATTTT
TRBD2	17	few	TRBV6-1	TRBJ2-1	CASSTSGGPSSYNEQFF	TGTGCCAGCAGTACTAGCGGGGGGCCCAGCTCCTACAATGAGCAGTTCTTC
TRBD1	14	NA	TRBV19	TRBJ2-7	CASNPIGGRDEQYF	TGTGCCAGTAATCCCATAGGGGGCCGGGACGAGCAGTACTTC
TRBD1	16	few	TRBV7-2	TRBJ1-6	CASSLWGGQGGSPLHF	TGTGCCAGCAGCTTATGGGGGGGACAGGGAGGATCACCCCTCCACTTT
NA	14	once	TRBV27	TRBJ1-2	CASSIQGSPYGYTF	TGTGCCAGCAGTATTCAGGGGAGCCCTTATGGCTACACCTTC
NA	13	NA	TRBV5-1	TRBJ2-5	CASSTGPKETQYF	TGCGCCAGCAGCACGGGACCTAAAGAGACCCAGTACTTC
NA	17	NA	TRBV6-2/TRBV6-3	TRBJ2-2	CATYSYWGQANTGELFF	TGTGCCACCTACAGTTATTGGGGGCAAGCAAACACCGGGGAGCTGTTTTTT
NA	15	few	TRBV7-2	TRBJ2-5	CASRSWASSQETQYF	TGTGCCAGCAGGTCTTGGGCATCCTCGCAAGAGACCCAGTACTTC
NA	14	few	TRBV6-5	TRBJ1-4	CASRKTSDGEKLFF	TGTGCCAGCAGAAAAACGTCGGATGGTGAAAAACTGTTTTTT
NA	14	few	TRBV27	TRBJ2-3	CASSFQTSTDTQYF	TGTGCCAGCAGTTTCCAAACTAGCACAGATACGCAGTATTTT
NA	14	NA	TRBV27	TRBJ2-4	CASSSRAAKNIQYF	TGTGCCAGCAGTTCCCGGGCGGCCAAAAACATTCAGTACTTC
NA	16	NA	TRBV12-3/TRBV12-4	TRBJ1-4	CASTWGPTPTNEKLFF	TGTGCCAGCACCTGGGGACCGACCCCCACTAATGAAAAACTGTTTTTT
NA	13	many	TRBV7-9	TRBJ1-1	CASSLSGATEAFF	TGTGCCAGCAGCTTGTCCGGGGCCACTGAAGCTTTCTTT
NA	15	NA	TRBV6-6	TRBJ2-1	CASREMGGNYNEQFF	TGTGCCAGCAGGGAAATGGGAGGAAACTACAATGAGCAGTTCTTC
TRBD2	15	few	TRBV7-6	TRBJ2-1	CASSSPGPWGGEQFF	TGTGCCAGCAGCTCCCCGGGACCCTGGGGGGGGGAGCAGTTCTTC
NA	15	NA	TRBV4-3	TRBJ1-5	CANSQERQNNQPQHF	TGCGCCAACAGCCAAGAAAGGCAGAACAATCAGCCCCAGCATTTT
NA	13	once	TRBV19	TRBJ2-7	CTSSIGASYEQYF	TGTACCAGTAGTATAGGGGCCTCCTACGAGCAGTACTTC
NA	18	NA	TRBV19	TRBJ2-5	CASSIGLSGGRYQETQYF	TGTGCCAGTAGTATAGGTCTTTCCGGGGGCAGATACCAAGAGACCCAGTACTTC
TRBD1	17	NA	TRBV19	TRBJ2-5	CASSLDRVGSQQETQYF	TGTGCCAGTAGTCTGGACAGGGTAGGGAGCCAACAAGAGACCCAGTACTTC
NA	13	few	TRBV7-9	TRBJ2-7	CASSLERSYEQYF	TGTGCCAGCAGCTTAGAACGCAGCTACGAGCAGTACTTC
NA	14	NA	TRBV13	TRBJ2-3	CASGEYDFTDTQYF	TGTGCCAGCGGAGAGTACGACTTCACAGATACGCAGTATTTT
TRBD1	16	NA	TRBV2	TRBJ1-6	CASSPPGQAAGSPLHF	TGTGCCAGCAGCCCGCCCGGACAGGCAGCGGGTTCACCCCTCCACTTT
TRBD2	16	NA	TRBV6-5	TRBJ2-3	CASSQSGGYSNQPQYF	TGTGCCAGCAGTCAAAGCGGGGGGTATAGCAATCAGCCCCAGTATTTT
TRBD2	20	few	TRBV7-9	TRBJ2-3	CASSLTTGTSVGENTDTQYF	TGTGCCAGCAGCTTAACGACGGGGACTAGCGTTGGGGAGAACACAGATACGCAGTATTTT
TRBD2	16	NA	TRBV7-9	TRBJ2-2	CASIERGVLNTGELFF	TGTGCCAGCATTGAGCGGGGGGTTTTGAACACCGGGGAGCTGTTTTTT
TRBD2	16	NA	TRBV12-3/TRBV12-4	TRBJ2-1	CANSSLLAGVPDEQFF	TGTGCCAACAGTTCCCTACTAGCGGGGGTTCCGGATGAGCAGTTCTTC
NA	19	NA	TRBV7-6	TRBJ2-1	CASSSPGWGLPSSYNEQFF	TGTGCCAGCAGCTCCCCGGGTTGGGGCCTACCGAGCTCCTACAATGAGCAGTTCTTC
TRBD2	15	NA	TRBV28	TRBJ2-1	CASSPLAGSYNEQSF	TGTGCCAGTAGTCCCCTAGCGGGGAGTTACAATGAGCAGTCCTTC
NA	12	few	TRBV7-6	TRBJ2-7	CASSYLTGEQYF	TGTGCCAGCAGCTACCTCACGGGGGAGCAGTACTTC
NA	15	NA	TRBV13	TRBJ2-3	CASSSLGSGTDTQYF	TGTGCCAGCAGCTCCCTGGGGAGCGGGACAGATACGCAGTATTTT
NA	17	few	TRBV12-3/TRBV12-4	TRBJ2-3	CASSLERSPTSTDTQYF	TGTGCCAGCAGTTTAGAACGGTCGCCCACTAGCACAGATACGCAGTATTTT
NA	14	many	TRBV7-6	TRBJ2-7	CASSLGGAGYEQYF	TGTGCCAGCAGCTTAGGTGGGGCGGGCTACGAGCAGTACTTC
TRBD1	19	NA	TRBV6-1	TRBJ1-6	CASSERGTETLVFNSPLHF	TGTGCCAGCAGTGAACGTGGGACAGAAACACTGGTCTTTAATTCACCCCTCCACTTT
NA	16	few	TRBV7-2	TRBJ1-2	CASSLAPPATNYGYTF	TGTGCCAGCAGCTTAGCCCCTCCGGCGACTAACTATGGCTACACCTTC
NA	16	NA	TRBV20-1	TRBJ1-5	CSASGRVEMGNQPQHF	TGCAGTGCTAGTGGCAGGGTCGAGATGGGCAATCAGCCCCAGCATTTT
TRBD2	17	few	TRBV6-2/TRBV6-3	TRBJ2-3	CASSPAGTSGSTDTQYF	TGTGCCAGCAGCCCCGCCGGGACTAGCGGTAGCACAGATACGCAGTATTTT
NA	11	NA	TRBV19	TRBJ1-1	CASFTGHSTFF	TGTGCCAGTTTTACGGGACACAGTACTTTCTTT
NA	17	few	TRBV27	TRBJ1-4	CASSLTPPGSTNEKLFF	TGTGCCAGCAGTTTAACTCCCCCGGGGTCAACTAATGAAAAACTGTTTTTT
TRBD2	14	NA	TRBV6-5	TRBJ2-1	CASTHSGGADEQFF	TGTGCCAGCACCCATAGCGGGGGGGCCGATGAGCAGTTCTTC